Listed here are 4 T cell receptor beta chains from one sample, sequenced in a study of T cell responses to AZD1222 COVID-19 vaccine. The data were produced by immunoSEQ multiplex PCR, yet TCRdb's version contains in-frame clones alone and is incomplete. Of about 170,000 clones in the sample, around 94% are singletons; the top ten hold around 2.6%. The sample here was peripheral blood, taken on day 0 of AZD1222 vaccination. The receptor source for this set is an adult in good health.

The chain combines TRBV11-1 with TRBJ1-1; no clear D. Germline V gene sequence: CDR1 SGHAT, CDR2 FQDESV (reference sequence). With 2 bases removed from V and 1 base from J, the gap between germline ends came to 5 bases. CDR3 size: 13 residues. CDR3 DNA sequence: TGTGCCAGCAGCTTAAAGGGGAACACTGAAGCTTTCTTT. This sequence encodes CASSLKGNTEAFF.

This clone came up a few times. V is TRBV6-1 and J is TRBJ2-1; 9 bases match TRBD2. This CDR3 region has 15 residues. Germline V gene data show CDR1 as MNHNS and CDR2 as SASEGT. The V and J ends lost 0 bases and 9 bases, in that order; junction bases with no gene match: 6. The CDR3 nucleotides are TGTGCCAGCAGTGAAGCGCGGGGGGGGGCGGCTGAGCAGTTCTTC. As protein: CASSEARGGAAEQFF.

The table lists this clone with a count of one. The rearrangement uses TRBV5-8 and TRBJ2-3; 7 positions match TRBD2. The length of the CDR3 is 16 residues. The ends lost 3 bases at V and 1 base at J; junction bases unmatched: 8. The germline V gene encodes CDR1 SGHTS and CDR2 YDEGEE. CDR3 sequence: CASSWGGRSGTDTQYF. CDR3 bases: TGTGCCAGCAGCTGGGGGGGACGGTCGGGCACAGATACGCAGTATTTT.

V gene TRBV5-5 combines with J gene TRBJ1-2; the D gene is possibly TRBD1 (5 bases). Deletions cut 3 bases from V and 7 bases from J, with 13 bases between. The CDR3 is made up of 13 amino acids. Germline lookup yields CDR1 SGHKS and CDR2 YYEKEE (reference sequence). CDR3 residues: CASSSRGGFGYTF. In DNA, the CDR3 is TGTGCCAGCAGCTCCCGGGGGGGGTTTGGCTACACCTTC.